A single T cell receptor (beta chain) is shown here with its context. Germline-derived CDR1 and CDR2 are LGHDT and YNNKEL (reference sequence). This CDR3 has 14 amino acids. Trimming left V 3 bases short and J 7 bases short, with 12 bases between. The data are from a study of blood T cell repertoires in COVID-19. Study-wide context: Researchers got acute and convalescent COVID-19 samples from the United States, Italy and Spain.

Assay: immunoSEQ multiplex PCR; the TCRdb copy retains only in-frame clones and omits some. Among 400,000 to 550,000 clones listed, 75% to 90% were seen once. The chain combines TRBV3-1 (or the pseudogene TRBV3-2) with TRBJ2-2, with a tentative D call TRBD2 (6 bases). The specimen sequenced was peripheral blood. This receptor was obtained from a woman in her thirties with acute or convalescent COVID-19. CDR3 in DNA: TGTGCCAGCAGCCAGATGGGGGGAATCGGGGAGCTGTTTTTT. This gives the protein CASSQMGGIGELFF.